One and the same sample provided the 7 T cell receptor beta chains below, sequenced in a study of blood T cell repertoires in COVID-19. Sequenced by immunoSEQ multiplex PCR; TCRdb stores in-frame clones only, minus some. Of about 200,000 clones listed, more than 70% are singletons. Sequencing was performed on PBMCs or T cells enriched from blood (not recorded which). These receptors came from a middle-aged man with acute COVID-19.

The chain couples TRBV5-8 to TRBJ2-1; D is perhaps TRBD2 (5 bases). Germline loops: CDR1 SGHTS, CDR2 YDEGEE. V shed 0 bases and J shed 0 bases, with 10 bases lying between them. The CDR3 totals 16 residues. CDR3: CASSLGIGSSYNEQFF. In nucleotides, the CDR3 is TGTGCCAGCAGCTTGGGCATTGGGAGCTCCTACAATGAGCAGTTCTTC. Full variable domain (remainder filled in from reference TRBV5-8 and TRBJ2-1): EAGVTQSPTHLIKTRGQQATLRCSPISGHTSVYWYQQALGLGLQFLLWYDEGEERNRGNFPPRFSGRQFPNYSSELNVNALELEDSALYLCASSLGIGSSYNEQFFGPGTRLTVL.

The chain carries TRBV27 and TRBJ1-6; 9 bases align to TRBD1. Germline CDR1 and CDR2: MNHEY and SMNVEV (reference sequence). V dropped 6 bases and J dropped 11; count of bases not matched to a gene: 11. This CDR3 contains 15 residues. In nucleotides, the CDR3 is TGTGCCAGCAGGGAACCCGGGACAGGGAGTCCACCCCTCCACTTT. It encodes CASREPGTGSPPLHF.

V usage is TRBV28 and J usage is TRBJ2-7; 13 bases match TRBD2. The trim removed 5 bases at V and 1 base at J, leaving 8 bases unmatched. The CDR3 is made up of 17 amino acids. Germline lookup yields CDR1 MDHEN and CDR2 SYDVKM. The CDR3 nucleotides are TGTGCCAGCAGTGGTGGGGGGACTAGCGGGGTTTCCTACGAGCAGTACTTC. This sequence encodes CASSGGGTSGVSYEQYF.

This chain joins TRBV5-8 and TRBJ2-1; TRBD2 matches 8 bases. Germline V gives CDR1 SGHTS, CDR2 YDEGEE. This CDR3 is built from 13 residues. Trimming at V came to 6 bases and at J to 7 bases, leaving 6 bases not matched to a gene. The CDR3 DNA follows: TGTGCCAGCATAGCGGGACTGGGGAATGAGCAGTTCTTC. Protein product: CASIAGLGNEQFF.

This chain joins TRBV18 and TRBJ1-6; D perhaps matches TRBD1 (6 bases). Trimming removed 6 bases from V and 14 bases from J, with 17 bases in between. There are 13 residues in the CDR3. Germline CDR1 and CDR2: KGHSH and LQKENI. CDR3 region: CASSQDSSSTLHF. The CDR3 DNA follows: TGTGCCAGCTCCCAGGACAGTTCGTCCACCCTCCACTTT.

The CDR3 bases are TGTGCCAGCAGTTACCCGGCAGGGTGGGGCACAGATACGCAGTATTTT. It translates to CASSYPAGWGTDTQYF. The chain carries TRBV6-6 and TRBJ2-3; maybe TRBD1 (5 bases). V lost 2 bases, J lost 1 base, and 13 bases lay in between. The length of the CDR3 is 16 residues. Germline CDR1 and CDR2: MNHNY and SVGAGI (reference sequence).

This rearrangement joins TRBV5-1 to TRBJ2-1; 16 nucleotides agree with TRBD2. CDR3 length: 16 amino acids. J gave up 6 bases and V 4 bases, and 4 bases lay outside the gene matches. Germline V CDR1 and CDR2: SGHRS, YFSETQ. The CDR3 nucleotides read TGCGCCAGCAGCCCCGGGACTAGCGGGAGGGCCAATGAGCAGTTCTTC. Translated, it gives CASSPGTSGRANEQFF.